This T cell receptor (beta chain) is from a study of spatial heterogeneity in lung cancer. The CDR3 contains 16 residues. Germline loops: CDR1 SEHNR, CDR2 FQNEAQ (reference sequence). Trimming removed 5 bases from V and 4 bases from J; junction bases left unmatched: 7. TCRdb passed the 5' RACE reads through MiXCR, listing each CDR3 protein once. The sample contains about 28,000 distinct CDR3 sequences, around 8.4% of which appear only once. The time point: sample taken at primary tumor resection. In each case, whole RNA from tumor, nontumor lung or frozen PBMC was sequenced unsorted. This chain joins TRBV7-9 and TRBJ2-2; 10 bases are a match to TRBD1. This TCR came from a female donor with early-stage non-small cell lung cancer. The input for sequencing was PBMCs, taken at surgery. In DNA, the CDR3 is TGTGCCAGCAGCCCGGGACAGGGGAGGAGCACCGGGGAGCTGTTTTTT. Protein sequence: CASSPGQGRSTGELFF.